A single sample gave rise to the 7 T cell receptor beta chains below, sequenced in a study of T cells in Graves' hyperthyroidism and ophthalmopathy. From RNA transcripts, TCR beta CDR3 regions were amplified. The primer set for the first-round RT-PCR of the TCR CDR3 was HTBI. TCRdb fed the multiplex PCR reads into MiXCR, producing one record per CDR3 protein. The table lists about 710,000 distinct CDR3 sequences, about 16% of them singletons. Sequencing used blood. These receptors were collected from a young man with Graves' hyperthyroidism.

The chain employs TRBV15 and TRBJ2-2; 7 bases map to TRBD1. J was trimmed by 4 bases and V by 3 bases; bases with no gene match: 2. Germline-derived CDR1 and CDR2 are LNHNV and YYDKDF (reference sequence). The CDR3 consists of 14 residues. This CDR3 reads CATSRGQPTGELFF. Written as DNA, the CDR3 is TGTGCCACCAGCAGGGGACAGCCCACCGGGGAGCTGTTTTTT.

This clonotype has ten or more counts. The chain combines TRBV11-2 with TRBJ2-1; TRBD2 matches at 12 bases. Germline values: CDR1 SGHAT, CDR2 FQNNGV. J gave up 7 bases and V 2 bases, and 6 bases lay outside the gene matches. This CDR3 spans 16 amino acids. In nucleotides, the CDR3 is TGTGCCAGCAGCTTACCCCGACTAGCGGGAGCGAATGAGCAGTTCTTC. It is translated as CASSLPRLAGANEQFF.

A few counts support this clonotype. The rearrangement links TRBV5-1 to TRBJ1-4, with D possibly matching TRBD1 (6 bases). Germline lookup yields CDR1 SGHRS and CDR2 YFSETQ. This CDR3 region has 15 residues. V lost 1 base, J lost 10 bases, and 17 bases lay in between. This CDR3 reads CASSLTAGKGGKLFF. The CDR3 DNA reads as TGCGCCAGCAGCTTGACCGCGGGGAAAGGGGGAAAACTGTTTTTT.

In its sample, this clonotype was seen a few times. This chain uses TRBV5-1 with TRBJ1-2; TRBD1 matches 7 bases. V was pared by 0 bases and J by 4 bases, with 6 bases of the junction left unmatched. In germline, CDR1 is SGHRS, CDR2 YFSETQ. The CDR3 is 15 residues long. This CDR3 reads CASSLEIQGSYGYTF. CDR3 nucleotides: TGCGCCAGCAGCTTGGAAATACAGGGGAGCTATGGCTACACCTTC.

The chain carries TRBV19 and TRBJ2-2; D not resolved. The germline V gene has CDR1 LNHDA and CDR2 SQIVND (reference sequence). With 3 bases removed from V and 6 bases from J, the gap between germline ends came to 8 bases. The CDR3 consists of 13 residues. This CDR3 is CASSMSTSGELFF. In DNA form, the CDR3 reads TGTGCCAGTAGTATGAGTACGTCCGGGGAGCTGTTTTTT.

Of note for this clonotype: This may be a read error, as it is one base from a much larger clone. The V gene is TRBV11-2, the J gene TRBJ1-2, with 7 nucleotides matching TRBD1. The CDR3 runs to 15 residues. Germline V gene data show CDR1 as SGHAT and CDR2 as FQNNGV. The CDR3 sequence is CASSYRTGPNFGYTF. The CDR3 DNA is TGTGCCAGCAGTTATCGGACAGGACCTAACTTTGGCTACACCTTC.

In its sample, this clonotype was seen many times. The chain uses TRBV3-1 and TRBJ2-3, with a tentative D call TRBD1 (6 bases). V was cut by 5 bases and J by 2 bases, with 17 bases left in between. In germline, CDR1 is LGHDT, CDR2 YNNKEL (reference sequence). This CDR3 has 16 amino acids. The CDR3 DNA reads TGTGCCAGCAGCGATACAGGGCCGGTACACACAGATACGCAGTATTTT. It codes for CASSDTGPVHTDTQYF.